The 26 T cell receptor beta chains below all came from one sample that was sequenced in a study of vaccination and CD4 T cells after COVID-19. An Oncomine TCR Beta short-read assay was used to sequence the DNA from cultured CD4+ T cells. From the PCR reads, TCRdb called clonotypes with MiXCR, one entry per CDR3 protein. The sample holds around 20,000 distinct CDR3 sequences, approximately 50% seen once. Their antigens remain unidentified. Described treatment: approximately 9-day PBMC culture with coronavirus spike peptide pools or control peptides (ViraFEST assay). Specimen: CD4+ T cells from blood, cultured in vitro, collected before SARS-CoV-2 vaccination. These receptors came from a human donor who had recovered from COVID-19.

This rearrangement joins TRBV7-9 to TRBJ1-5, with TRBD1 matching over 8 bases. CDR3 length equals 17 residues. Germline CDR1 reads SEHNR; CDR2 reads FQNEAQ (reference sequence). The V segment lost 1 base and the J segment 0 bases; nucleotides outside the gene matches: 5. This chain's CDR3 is CASSLGTGPYSNQPQHF. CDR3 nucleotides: TGTGCCAGCAGCTTAGGGACAGGGCCATATAGCAATCAGCCCCAGCATTTT.

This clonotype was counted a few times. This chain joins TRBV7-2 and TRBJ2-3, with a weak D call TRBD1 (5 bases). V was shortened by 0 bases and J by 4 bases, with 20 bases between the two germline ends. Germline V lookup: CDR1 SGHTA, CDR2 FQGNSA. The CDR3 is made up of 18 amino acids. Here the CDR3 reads CASSLAQNRRVYSDTQYF. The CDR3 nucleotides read TGTGCCAGCAGCTTAGCCCAAAACCGCAGGGTGTATTCAGATACGCAGTATTTT.

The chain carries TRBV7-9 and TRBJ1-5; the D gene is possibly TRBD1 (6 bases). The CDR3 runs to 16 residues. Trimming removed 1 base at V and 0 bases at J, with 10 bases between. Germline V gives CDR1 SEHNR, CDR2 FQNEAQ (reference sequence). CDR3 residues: CASSLVGGASNQPQHF. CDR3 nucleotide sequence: TGTGCCAGCAGCTTAGTAGGGGGTGCTAGCAATCAGCCCCAGCATTTT.

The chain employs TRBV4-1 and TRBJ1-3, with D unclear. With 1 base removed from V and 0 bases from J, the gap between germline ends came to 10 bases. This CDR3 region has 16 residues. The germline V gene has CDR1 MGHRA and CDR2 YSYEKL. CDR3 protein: CASSQGPGNSGNTIYF. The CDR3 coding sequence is TGCGCCAGCAGCCAAGGCCCTGGGAACTCTGGAAACACCATATATTTT.

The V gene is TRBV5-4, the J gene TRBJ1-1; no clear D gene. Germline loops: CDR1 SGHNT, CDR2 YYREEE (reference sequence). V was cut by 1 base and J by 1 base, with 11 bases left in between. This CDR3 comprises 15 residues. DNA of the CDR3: TGTGCCAGCAGCTTGAATTTCCAAGGGAACACTGAAGCTTTCTTT. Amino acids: CASSLNFQGNTEAFF.

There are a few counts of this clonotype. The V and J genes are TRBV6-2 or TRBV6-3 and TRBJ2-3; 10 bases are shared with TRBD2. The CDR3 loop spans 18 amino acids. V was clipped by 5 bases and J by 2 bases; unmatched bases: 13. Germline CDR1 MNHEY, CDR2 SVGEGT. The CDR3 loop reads CASSTPGGLAYTTDTQYF. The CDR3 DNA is TGTGCCAGCAGTACTCCCGGGGGACTAGCGTATACCACAGATACGCAGTATTTT.

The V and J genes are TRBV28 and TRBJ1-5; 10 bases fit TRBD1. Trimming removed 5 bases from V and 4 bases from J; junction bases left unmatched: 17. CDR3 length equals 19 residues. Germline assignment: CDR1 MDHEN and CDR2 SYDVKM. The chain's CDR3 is CASSNIDRQGALRNQPQHF. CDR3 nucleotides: TGTGCCAGCAGTAATATCGATAGACAGGGGGCGTTAAGGAATCAGCCCCAGCATTTT.

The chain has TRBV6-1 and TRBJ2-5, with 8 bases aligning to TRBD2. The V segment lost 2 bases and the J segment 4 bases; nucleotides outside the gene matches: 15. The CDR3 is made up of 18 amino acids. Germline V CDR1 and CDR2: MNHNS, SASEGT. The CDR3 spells CASSETRSGSRWGETQYF. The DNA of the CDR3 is TGTGCCAGCAGTGAAACAAGAAGCGGGAGCCGCTGGGGAGAGACCCAGTACTTC.

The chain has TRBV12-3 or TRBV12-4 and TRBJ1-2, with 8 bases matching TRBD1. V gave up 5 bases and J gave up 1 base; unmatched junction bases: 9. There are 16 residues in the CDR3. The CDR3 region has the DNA TGTGCCAGCAGTCGAAGACAGGGGACTATTAACTATGGCTACACCTTC. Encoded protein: CASSRRQGTINYGYTF.

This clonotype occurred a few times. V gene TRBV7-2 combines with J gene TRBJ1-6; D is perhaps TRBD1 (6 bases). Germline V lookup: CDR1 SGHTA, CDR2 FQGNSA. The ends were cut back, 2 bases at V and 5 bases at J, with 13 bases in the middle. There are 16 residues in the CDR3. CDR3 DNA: TGTGCCAGCAGCTTACAGGGGTCGGGGAATAATTCACCCCTCCACTTT. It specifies CASSLQGSGNNSPLHF.

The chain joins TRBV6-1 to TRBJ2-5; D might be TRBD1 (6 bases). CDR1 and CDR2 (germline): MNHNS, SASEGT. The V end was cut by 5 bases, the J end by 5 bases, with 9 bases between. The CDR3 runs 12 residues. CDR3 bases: TGTGCCAGCAGTCGTACAGGGGAGACCCAGTACTTC. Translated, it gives CASSRTGETQYF.

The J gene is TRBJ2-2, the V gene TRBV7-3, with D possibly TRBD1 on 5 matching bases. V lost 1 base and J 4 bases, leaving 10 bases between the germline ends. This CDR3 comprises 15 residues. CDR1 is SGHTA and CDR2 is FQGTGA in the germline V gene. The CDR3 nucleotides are TGTGCCAGCAGCTTAATCGCAGGGTTCACCGGGGAGCTGTTTTTT. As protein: CASSLIAGFTGELFF.

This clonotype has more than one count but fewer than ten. In nucleotides, the CDR3 is TGTGCCAGCAGTGACTCGGGACAGAATTCACCCCTCCACTTT. It codes for CASSDSGQNSPLHF. This chain links TRBV2 with TRBJ1-6; 7 nucleotides agree with TRBD1. Trimming at V came to 3 bases and at J to 7 bases, leaving 3 bases not matched to a gene. There are 14 residues in the CDR3. Looked up from germline, CDR1 is SNHLY and CDR2 is FYNNEI.

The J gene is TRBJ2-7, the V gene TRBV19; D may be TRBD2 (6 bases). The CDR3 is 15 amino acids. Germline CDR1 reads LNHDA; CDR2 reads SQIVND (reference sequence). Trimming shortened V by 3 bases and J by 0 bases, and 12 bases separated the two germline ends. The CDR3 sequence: CASSIRPGSSYEQYF. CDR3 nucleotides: TGTGCCAGTAGTATCCGCCCCGGGAGCTCCTACGAGCAGTACTTC.

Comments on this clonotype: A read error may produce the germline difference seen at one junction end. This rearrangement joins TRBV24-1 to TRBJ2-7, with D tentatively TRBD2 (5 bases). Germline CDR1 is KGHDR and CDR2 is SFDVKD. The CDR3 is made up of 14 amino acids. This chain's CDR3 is CAASAPGLTHEQYF. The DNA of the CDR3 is TGTGCCGCCAGCGCACCTGGACTCACCCACGAGCAGTACTTC.

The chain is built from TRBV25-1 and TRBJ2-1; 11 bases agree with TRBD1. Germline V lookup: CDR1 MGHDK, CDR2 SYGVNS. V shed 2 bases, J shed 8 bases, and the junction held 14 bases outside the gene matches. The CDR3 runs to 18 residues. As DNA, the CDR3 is TGTGCCAGCAGTGAAACCTTAGGACAGGGGGCTTCCAAGGATGAGCAGTTCTTC. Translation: CASSETLGQGASKDEQFF.

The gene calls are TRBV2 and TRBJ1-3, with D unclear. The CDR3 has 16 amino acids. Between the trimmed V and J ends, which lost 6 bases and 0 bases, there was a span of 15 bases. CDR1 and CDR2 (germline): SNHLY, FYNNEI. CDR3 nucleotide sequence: TGTGCCAGCAGCCGTACAGACCCGTACTCTGGAAACACCATATATTTT. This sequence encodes CASSRTDPYSGNTIYF.

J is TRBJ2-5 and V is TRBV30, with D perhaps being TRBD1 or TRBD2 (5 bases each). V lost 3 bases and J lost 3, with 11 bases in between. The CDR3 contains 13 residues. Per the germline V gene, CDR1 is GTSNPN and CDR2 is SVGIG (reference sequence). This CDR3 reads CAWSRDHKETQYF. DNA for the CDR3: TGTGCCTGGAGCCGGGACCACAAAGAGACCCAGTACTTC. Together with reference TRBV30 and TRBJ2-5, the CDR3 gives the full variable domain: SQTIHQWPATLVQPVGSPLSLECTVEGTSNPNLYWYRQAAGRGLQLLFYSVGIGQISSEVPQNLSASRPQDRQFILSSKKLLLSDSGFYLCAWSRDHKETQYFGPGTRLLVL.

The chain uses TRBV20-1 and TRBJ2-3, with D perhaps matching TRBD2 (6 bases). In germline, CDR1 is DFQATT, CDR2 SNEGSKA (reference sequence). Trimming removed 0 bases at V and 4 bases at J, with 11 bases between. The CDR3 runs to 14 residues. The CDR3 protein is CSARDGRGADTQYF. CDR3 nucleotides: TGCAGTGCTAGAGACGGGAGAGGTGCAGATACGCAGTATTTT.

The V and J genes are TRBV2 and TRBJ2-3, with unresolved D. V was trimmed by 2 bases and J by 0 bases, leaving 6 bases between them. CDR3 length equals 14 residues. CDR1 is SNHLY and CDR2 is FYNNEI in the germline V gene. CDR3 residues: CASSELLSTDTQYF. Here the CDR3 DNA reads TGTGCCAGCAGTGAACTGCTCAGCACAGATACGCAGTATTTT.

Here the CDR3 DNA reads TGTGCCAGCAGTTTATCACTCCGGAGGCCCCTCCACTTT. Residues: CASSLSLRRPLHF. V and J are TRBV28 and TRBJ1-6, with D hard to call. V shed 1 base and J shed 13 bases, with 11 bases lying between them. Germline V gene sequence: CDR1 MDHEN, CDR2 SYDVKM. This CDR3 spans 13 amino acids. Full variable domain (outside the CDR3, taken from reference TRBV28 and TRBJ1-6): DVKVTQSSRYLVKRTGEKVFLECVQDMDHENMFWYRQDPGLGLRLIYFSYDVKMKEKGDIPEGYSVSREKKERFSLILESASTNQTSMYLCASSLSLRRPLHFGNGTRLTVT.

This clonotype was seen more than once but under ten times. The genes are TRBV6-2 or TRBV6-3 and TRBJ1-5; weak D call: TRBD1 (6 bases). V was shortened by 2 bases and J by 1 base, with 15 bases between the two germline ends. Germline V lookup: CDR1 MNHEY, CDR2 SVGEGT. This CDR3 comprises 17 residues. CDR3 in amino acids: CASSYARKGGSNQPQHF. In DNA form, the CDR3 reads TGTGCCAGCAGTTACGCCAGAAAGGGGGGAAGCAATCAGCCCCAGCATTTT.

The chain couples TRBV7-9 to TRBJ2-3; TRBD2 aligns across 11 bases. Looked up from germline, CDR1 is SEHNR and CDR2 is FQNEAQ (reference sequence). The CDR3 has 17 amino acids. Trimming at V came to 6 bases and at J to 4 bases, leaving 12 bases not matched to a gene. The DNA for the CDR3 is TGTGCCAGCAGGACCCTACTAGCGGGAGCTTCCCCAGATACGCAGTATTTT. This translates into CASRTLLAGASPDTQYF.

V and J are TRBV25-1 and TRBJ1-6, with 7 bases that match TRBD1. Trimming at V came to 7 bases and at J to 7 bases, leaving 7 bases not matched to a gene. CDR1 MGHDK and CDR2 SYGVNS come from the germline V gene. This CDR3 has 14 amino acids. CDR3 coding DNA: TGTGCCAGCAATCAACAGGGGTGGAATTCACCCCTCCACTTT. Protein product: CASNQQGWNSPLHF.

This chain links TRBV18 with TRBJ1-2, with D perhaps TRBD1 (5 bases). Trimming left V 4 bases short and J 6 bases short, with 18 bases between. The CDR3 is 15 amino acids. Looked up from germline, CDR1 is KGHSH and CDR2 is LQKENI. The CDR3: CASSQAGTPGDGYTF. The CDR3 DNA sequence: TGTGCCAGCTCACAGGCCGGGACCCCGGGAGATGGCTACACCTTC.

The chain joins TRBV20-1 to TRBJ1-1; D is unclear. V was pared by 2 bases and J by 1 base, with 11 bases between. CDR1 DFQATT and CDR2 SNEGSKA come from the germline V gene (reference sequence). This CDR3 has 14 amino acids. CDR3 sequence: CSARPLRTNTEAFF. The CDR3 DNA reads TGCAGTGCTAGACCCCTCAGGACGAACACTGAAGCTTTCTTT.